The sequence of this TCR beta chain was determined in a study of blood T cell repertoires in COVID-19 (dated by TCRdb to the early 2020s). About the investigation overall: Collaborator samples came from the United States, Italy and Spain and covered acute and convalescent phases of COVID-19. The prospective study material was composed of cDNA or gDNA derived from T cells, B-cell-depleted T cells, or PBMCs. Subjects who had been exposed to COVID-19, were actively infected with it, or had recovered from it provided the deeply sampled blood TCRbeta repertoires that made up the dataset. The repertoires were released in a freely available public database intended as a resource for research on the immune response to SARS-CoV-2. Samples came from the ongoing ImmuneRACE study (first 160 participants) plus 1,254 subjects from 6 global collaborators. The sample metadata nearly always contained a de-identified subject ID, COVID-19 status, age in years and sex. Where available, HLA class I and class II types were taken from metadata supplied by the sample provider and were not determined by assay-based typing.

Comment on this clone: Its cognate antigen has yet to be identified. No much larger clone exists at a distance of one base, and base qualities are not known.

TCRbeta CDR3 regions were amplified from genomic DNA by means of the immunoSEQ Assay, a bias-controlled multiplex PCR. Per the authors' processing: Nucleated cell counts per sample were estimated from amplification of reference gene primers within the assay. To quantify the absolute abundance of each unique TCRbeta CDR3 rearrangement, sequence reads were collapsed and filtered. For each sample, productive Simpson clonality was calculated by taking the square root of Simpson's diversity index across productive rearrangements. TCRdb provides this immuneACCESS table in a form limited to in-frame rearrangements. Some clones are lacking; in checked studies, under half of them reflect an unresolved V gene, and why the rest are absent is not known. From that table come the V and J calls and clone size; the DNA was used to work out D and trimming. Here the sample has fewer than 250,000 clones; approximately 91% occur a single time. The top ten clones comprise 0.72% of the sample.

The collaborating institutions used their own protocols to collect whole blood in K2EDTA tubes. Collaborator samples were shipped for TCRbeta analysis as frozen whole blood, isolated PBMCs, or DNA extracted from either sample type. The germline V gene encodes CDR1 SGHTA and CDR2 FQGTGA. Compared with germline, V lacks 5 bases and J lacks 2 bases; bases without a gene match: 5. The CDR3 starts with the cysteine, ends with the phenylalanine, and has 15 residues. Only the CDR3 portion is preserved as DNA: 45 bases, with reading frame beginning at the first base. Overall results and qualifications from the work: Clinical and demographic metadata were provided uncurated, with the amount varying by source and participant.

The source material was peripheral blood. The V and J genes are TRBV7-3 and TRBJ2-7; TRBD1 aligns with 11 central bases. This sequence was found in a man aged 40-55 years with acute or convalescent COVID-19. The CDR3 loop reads CASSQGQGGPYEQYF. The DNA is TGTGCCAGCAGCCAGGGACAGGGGGGTCCCTACGAGCAGTACTTC.